This T cell receptor (beta chain) was documented in a study of T cells in localized non-small cell lung cancer. The germline gives CDR1 ENHRY, CDR2 SYGVKD. This CDR3 is 15 amino acids long. With 3 bases clipped from V and 5 bases from J, the junction kept 7 bases outside the gene matches. This clone was detected once. The antigen is not known. Study-wide points: The appearance of a median roughly 58 of the top 100 tumor clones was seen in adjacent lung. Heterogeneity within the tumor remains possible, as just one region underwent sequencing. Overall survival was longer when the density of T cells in the blood was higher. T cell clonality was highest in uninvolved adjacent lung, above tumor.

Data came from immunoSEQ multiplex PCR; TCRdb stores just in-frame clones and leaves some out. The table has 70,000 to 95,000 clones, more than 75% seen once; the top ten hold over 3.5%. This receptor was obtained from a woman between 35 and 75 years old with stage II squamous cell lung carcinoma. This sample comprised PBMCs, obtained before any cancer treatment. The V gene is TRBV10-3, the J gene TRBJ1-1; TRBD1 matches at 9 bases. The DNA for the CDR3 is TGTGCCATCAGTGAAGCCGGGACAGGGCAGACTGAAGCTTTCTTT. It is translated as CAISEAGTGQTEAFF.